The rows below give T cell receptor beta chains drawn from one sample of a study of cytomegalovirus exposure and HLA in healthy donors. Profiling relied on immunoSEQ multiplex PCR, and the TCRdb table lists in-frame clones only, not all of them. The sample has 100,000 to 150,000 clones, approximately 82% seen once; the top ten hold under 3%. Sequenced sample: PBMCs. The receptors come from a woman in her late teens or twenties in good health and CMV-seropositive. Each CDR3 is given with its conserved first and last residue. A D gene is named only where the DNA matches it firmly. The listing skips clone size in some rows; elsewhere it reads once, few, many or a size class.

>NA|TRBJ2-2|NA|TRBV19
TGTGCCAGTAGTATGGGAGCGGGGAACACCGGGGAGCTGTTTTTT
CASSMGAGNTGELFF
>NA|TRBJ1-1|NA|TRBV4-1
TGCGCCAGCAAAAGTCTCCGCAGGGAGGACACTGAAGCTTTCTTT
CASKSLRREDTEAFF
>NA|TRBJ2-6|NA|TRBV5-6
TGTGCCAGCAGCTTGTCGAGCTCTGGGGCCAACGTCCTGACTTTC
CASSLSSSGANVLTF
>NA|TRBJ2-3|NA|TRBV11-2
TGTGCCAGCAGCTTAGGTATGGCAGGGGACGATACGCAGTATTTT
CASSLGMAGDDTQYF
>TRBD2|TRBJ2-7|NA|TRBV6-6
TGTGCCAGCAGTTATACTAGCGGGGCTTACGAGCAGTACTTC
CASSYTSGAYEQYF
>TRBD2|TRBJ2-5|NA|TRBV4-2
TGTGCCAGCAGCCAAGATGTGGGGGGGGAGACCCAGTACTTC
CASSQDVGGETQYF
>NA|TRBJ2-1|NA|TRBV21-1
TGTGCCAGCAGCAAACGTTTCGACAGGTCGGTCGACTCGTGTTTGGTGGGTTACAATGAGCAGTTCTTC
CASSKRFDRSVDSCLVGYNEQFF
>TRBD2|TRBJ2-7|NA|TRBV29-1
TGCAGCGCGACTAGCGGGGGTTCCCGCCTCTCCTACGAGCAGTACTTC
CSATSGGSRLSYEQYF
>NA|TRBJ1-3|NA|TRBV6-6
TGTGCCAGCAGTTACGGGCAGTTCGAAATATATTTT
CASSYGQFEIYF
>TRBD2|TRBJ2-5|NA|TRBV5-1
TGCGCCAGCAGCTCCACCGGGGGGGGTGGTGAGACCCAGTACTTC
CASSSTGGGGETQYF
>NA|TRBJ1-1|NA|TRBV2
TGTGCCACCCATCCCGGGGGTAGCACTGAAGCTTTCTTT
CATHPGGSTEAFF
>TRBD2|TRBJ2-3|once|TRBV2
TGTGCCAGCAGTTTGCCGGGGGGTACGCAGTATTTT
CASSLPGGTQYF
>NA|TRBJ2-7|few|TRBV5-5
TGTGCCAGCAGCTTGAGCCACGAGCAGTACTTC
CASSLSHEQYF
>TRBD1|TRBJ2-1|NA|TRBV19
TGTGCCAGTAGTATAGGACAGGGGGCCAACAATGAGCAGTTCTTC
CASSIGQGANNEQFF
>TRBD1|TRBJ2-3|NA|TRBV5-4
TGTGCCAGCAGCTTACGGCAGGGGGAGGATACGCAGTATTTT
CASSLRQGEDTQYF
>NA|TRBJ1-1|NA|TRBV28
TGTGCCAGCAGTCCCCCGGGGGAGAACACTGAAGCTTTCTTT
CASSPPGENTEAFF
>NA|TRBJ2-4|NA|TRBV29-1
TGCAGCGTTGTACCAGGGTCGCAAAACATTCAGTACTTC
CSVVPGSQNIQYF
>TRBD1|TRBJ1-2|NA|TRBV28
TGTGCCAGCAGTCCCTCGTTGGACAGGAACTATGGCTACACCTTC
CASSPSLDRNYGYTF
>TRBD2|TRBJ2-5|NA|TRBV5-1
TGCGCCAGCAGCCAGTACCCGGGACTAGCGGGGGCAGGGGAGACCCAGTACTTC
CASSQYPGLAGAGETQYF
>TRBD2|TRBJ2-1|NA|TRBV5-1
TGCGCCAGCATCACGGACTCGGGAGGCCCCTACAATGAGCAGTTCTTC
CASITDSGGPYNEQFF
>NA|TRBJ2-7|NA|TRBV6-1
TGTGCCAGCAGTCCTCGGACAGATTACGAGCAGTACTTC
CASSPRTDYEQYF
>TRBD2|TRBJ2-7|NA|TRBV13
TGTGCCAGCAGCTTATGGGGGGGAGGGGATGGAGTCTACGAGCAGTACTTC
CASSLWGGGDGVYEQYF
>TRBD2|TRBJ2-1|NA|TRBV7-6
TGTGCCAGCAGCCCCGGGACTAGCGGGGGACCCACGGCCAATGAGCAGTTCTTC
CASSPGTSGGPTANEQFF
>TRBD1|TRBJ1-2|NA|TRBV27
TGTGCCAGCAGTTTTCGGGACAGGGGTGGCTACACCTTC
CASSFRDRGGYTF
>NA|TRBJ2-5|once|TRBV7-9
TGTGCCAGCAGCTTAGCGTTAACAGGCCAAGAGACCCAGTACTTC
CASSLALTGQETQYF
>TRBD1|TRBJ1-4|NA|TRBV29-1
TGCAGCGTCAAACCCGGGACAGGGGGCGAAAAACTGTTTTTT
CSVKPGTGGEKLFF
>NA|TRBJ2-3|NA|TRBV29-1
TGCAGCGGGCACGGCACAGATACGCAGTATTTT
CSGHGTDTQYF
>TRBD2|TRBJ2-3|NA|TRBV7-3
TGTGCCAGCAGCTTCCTAGCGGGGCGGGCAGATACGCAGTATTTT
CASSFLAGRADTQYF
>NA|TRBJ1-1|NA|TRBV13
TGTGCCAGCAGCTTAGGACGAACTCTAGAAGCTTTCTTT
CASSLGRTLEAFF
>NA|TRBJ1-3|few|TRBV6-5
TGTGCCGCCCACAATTCGAAGCGAGGCACCATATATTTT
CAAHNSKRGTIYF
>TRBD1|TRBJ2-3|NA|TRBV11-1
TGTGCCAGCAGTATGGACAGGGGCAACGCAGATACGCAGTATTTT
CASSMDRGNADTQYF
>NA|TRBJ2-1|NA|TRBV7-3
TGTGCCAGCAGCTTAATTACGAGGAATGAGCAGTTCTTC
CASSLITRNEQFF
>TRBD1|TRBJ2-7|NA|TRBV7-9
TGTGCCAGCAGCAGCCGGGACAGAGTTTCCTACGAGCAGTACTTC
CASSSRDRVSYEQYF
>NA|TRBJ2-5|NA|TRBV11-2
TGTGCCAGCAGCTTTGGGGAGGAAGGGACCCAGTACTTC
CASSFGEEGTQYF
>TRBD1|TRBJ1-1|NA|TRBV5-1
TGCGCCAGCAGCTTGGGGGGGACAGGCGGGAACACTGAAGCTTTCTTT
CASSLGGTGGNTEAFF
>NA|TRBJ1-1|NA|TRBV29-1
TGCAGCGTTGTCAGTCTTATGAACACTGAAGCTTTCTTT
CSVVSLMNTEAFF
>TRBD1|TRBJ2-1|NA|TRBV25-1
TGTGCCACCGGGACAGGGGCATCCAATGAGCAGTTCTTC
CATGTGASNEQFF